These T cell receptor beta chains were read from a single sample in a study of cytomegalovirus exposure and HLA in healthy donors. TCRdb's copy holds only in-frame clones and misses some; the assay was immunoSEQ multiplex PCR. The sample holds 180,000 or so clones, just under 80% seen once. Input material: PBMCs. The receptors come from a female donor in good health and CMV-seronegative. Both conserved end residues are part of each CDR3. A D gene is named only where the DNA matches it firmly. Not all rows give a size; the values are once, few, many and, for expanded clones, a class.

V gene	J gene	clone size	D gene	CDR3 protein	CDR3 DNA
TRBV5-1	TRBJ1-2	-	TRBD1	CASSVRTGGGYGYTF	TGCGCCAGCAGCGTACGGACAGGGGGAGGTTATGGCTACACCTTC
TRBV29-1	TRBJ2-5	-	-	CSGAADSYQETQYF	TGCAGCGGGGCGGCCGACAGTTACCAAGAGACCCAGTACTTC
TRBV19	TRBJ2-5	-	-	CASSIVSGIPETQYF	TGTGCCAGTAGTATAGTATCGGGGATCCCAGAGACCCAGTACTTC
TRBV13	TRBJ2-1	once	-	CASSPNWGGNYNEQFF	TGTGCCAGCAGCCCAAACTGGGGCGGGAACTACAATGAGCAGTTCTTC
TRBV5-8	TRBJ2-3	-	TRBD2	CASSLGSSGVTDTQYF	TGTGCCAGCAGCTTGGGGTCTAGCGGGGTCACAGATACGCAGTATTTT
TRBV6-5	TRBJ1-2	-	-	CASRTPGARSSGYTF	TGTGCCAGCAGGACGCCAGGGGCCCGTTCTTCCGGCTACACCTTC
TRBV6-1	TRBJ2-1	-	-	CASSDSSYNEQFF	TGTGCCAGCAGTGACAGCTCCTACAATGAGCAGTTCTTC
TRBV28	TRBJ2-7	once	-	CASSLTQEGRGYEQYF	TGTGCCAGCAGTCTTACCCAGGAGGGGCGTGGGTACGAGCAGTACTTC
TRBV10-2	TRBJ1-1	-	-	CASSDGGPLTEAFF	TGCGCCAGCAGTGACGGGGGGCCTCTCACTGAAGCTTTCTTT
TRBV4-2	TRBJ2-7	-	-	CASSFKTNYPFEQYF	TGTGCCAGCAGCTTCAAGACTAACTATCCCTTCGAGCAGTACTTC
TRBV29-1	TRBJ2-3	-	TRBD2	CSVEVLASGRDTQYF	TGCAGCGTTGAAGTCTTGGCTAGCGGTCGGGATACGCAGTATTTT
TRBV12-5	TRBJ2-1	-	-	CASGRGQSSYNEQFF	TGTGCTAGTGGCCGCGGGCAGAGCTCCTACAATGAGCAGTTCTTC
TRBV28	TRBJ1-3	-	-	CASSDSFFGNTIYF	TGTGCCAGCAGCGACAGCTTCTTTGGAAACACCATATATTTT
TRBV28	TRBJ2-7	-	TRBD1	CASSPPGTGAYEQYF	TGTGCCAGCAGTCCGCCCGGGACAGGGGCCTACGAGCAGTACTTC
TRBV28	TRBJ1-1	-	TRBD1	CASSLWMSATGRAFF	TGTGCCAGCAGTTTATGGATGTCCGCGACAGGGAGGGCTTTCTTT